A single sample is the source of the 18 T cell receptor beta chains below, sequenced in a study of cytomegalovirus exposure and HLA in healthy donors. Primers: 60 Vbeta forward and 13 Jbeta reverse. Repertoires were generated with immunoSEQ multiplex PCR, while TCRdb's copy carries only in-frame clones and drops some. The sample holds 150,000 to 200,000 clones, 68% seen once. Sequenced sample: PBMCs. The receptors were sampled from a man aged 45-60 years in good health and CMV-seronegative.

This clone was counted only a few times. The genes are TRBV7-6 and TRBJ2-2; 7 bases line up with TRBD1. V lost 6 bases to trimming and J lost 2 bases; unmatched junction nucleotides: 3. The CDR3 consists of 14 residues. From germline, CDR1 is SGHVS and CDR2 FNYEAQ. The DNA for the CDR3 is TGTGCCAGCAGGGGACAGTTAAACACCGGGGAGCTGTTTTTT. This sequence encodes CASRGQLNTGELFF.

This chain joins TRBV15 and TRBJ2-2, with a possible D match to TRBD1 (5 bases). V dropped 1 base and J dropped 2 bases, with 8 bases sitting between them. This CDR3 spans 15 amino acids. Germline CDR1 and CDR2: LNHNV and YYDKDF (reference sequence). The chain's CDR3 is CATSRGTYNTGELFF. The CDR3 DNA sequence: TGTGCCACCAGCAGAGGGACATATAACACCGGGGAGCTGTTTTTT. Looking up the rest from reference TRBV15 and TRBJ2-2 gives the full variable domain: DAMVIQNPRYQVTQFGKPVTLSCSQTLNHNVMYWYQQKSSQAPKLLFHYYDKDFNNEADTPDNFQSRRPNTSFCFLDIRSPGLGDTAMYLCATSRGTYNTGELFFGEGSRLTVL.

The chain carries TRBV27 and TRBJ2-1; 7 nucleotides align to TRBD1. The CDR3 sequence is 14 residues long. J was trimmed by 1 base and V by 6 bases; bases with no gene match: 3. CDR1 and CDR2 from the germline V gene are MNHEY and SMNVEV (reference sequence). DNA of the CDR3: TGTGCCAGCAGCCGACAGGGATCCTACAATGAGCAGTTCTTC. It is translated as CASSRQGSYNEQFF.

The chain joins TRBV5-1 to TRBJ1-1; 9 bases are shared with TRBD1. The CDR3 is 14 residues long. Trimming removed 3 bases from V and 5 bases from J; junction bases left unmatched: 5. Looked up from germline, CDR1 is SGHRS and CDR2 is YFSETQ. The CDR3 DNA is TGCGCCAGCAGCTCGACAGGGGGTTTGACTGAAGCTTTCTTT. Encoded protein: CASSSTGGLTEAFF.

The chain combines TRBV19 with TRBJ1-1; D is perhaps TRBD1 (5 bases). CDR1 LNHDA and CDR2 SQIVND come from the germline V gene (reference sequence). This CDR3 has 16 amino acids. V was pared by 1 base and J by 4 bases, with 16 bases between. As DNA, the CDR3 is TGTGCCAGTAGTATAGTTGGGAGGGTAGGGGCCACTGAAGCTTTCTTT. Its protein product is CASSIVGRVGATEAFF.

V usage is TRBV4-1 and J usage is TRBJ2-1; 9 bases map to TRBD2. The trim removed 4 bases at V and 0 bases at J, leaving 7 bases unmatched. CDR3 length equals 17 residues. CDR1 is MGHRA and CDR2 is YSYEKL in the germline V gene. The CDR3 bases are TGCGCCAGCAGCCTCGGGGCGGGGGGGCCCTCCTACAATGAGCAGTTCTTC. This sequence encodes CASSLGAGGPSYNEQFF.

This clone was seen a few times. This rearrangement joins TRBV5-1 to TRBJ2-5; 13 bases agree with TRBD2. CDR1 and CDR2 from the germline V gene are SGHRS and YFSETQ. Trimming at V came to 4 bases and at J to 1 base, leaving 7 bases not matched to a gene. The CDR3 length is 17 residues. CDR3 nucleotides: TGCGCCAGCAGCCCTGGACTAGCGGGGGCCATCCAAGAGACCCAGTACTTC. It is translated as CASSPGLAGAIQETQYF.

The V and J genes are TRBV10-2 and TRBJ1-2, with 9 nucleotides matching TRBD1. Looked up from germline, CDR1 is WSHSY and CDR2 is SAAADI. J gave up 6 bases and V 6 bases, and 5 bases lay outside the gene matches. The CDR3 sequence is 13 residues long. CDR3 DNA: TGCGCCAGCAGCTGGACAGGGGCCAATGGCTACACCTTC. This encodes CASSWTGANGYTF.

The rearrangement links TRBV6-5 to TRBJ1-6, with a tentative D call TRBD1 (6 bases). In germline, CDR1 is MNHEY, CDR2 SVGAGI. Trimming left V 2 bases short and J 7 bases short, with 12 bases between. This CDR3 contains 15 residues. The CDR3 bases are TGTGCCAGCAGTTACGAGACAGGCTCCAATTCACCCCTCCACTTT. Its protein product is CASSYETGSNSPLHF.

Only a few counts were recorded for this clone. V usage is TRBV19 and J usage is TRBJ2-2; 9 bases match TRBD1. Germline lookup yields CDR1 LNHDA and CDR2 SQIVND (reference sequence). Losses at the gene ends were 7 bases for V and 1 base for J; bases not matched to a gene: 7. The CDR3 is made up of 16 amino acids. The CDR3 spells CASTYRQGENTGELFF. CDR3 DNA: TGTGCCAGTACCTACCGACAGGGGGAGAACACCGGGGAGCTGTTTTTT.

The V call is TRBV7-2, the J call TRBJ2-7; a possible D gene is TRBD2 (7 bases). The germline gives CDR1 SGHTA, CDR2 FQGNSA. The length of the CDR3 is 15 residues. V lost 6 bases to trimming and J lost 5 bases, with 20 bases between them. CDR3 sequence reads: CASSIEGGGPNEQYF. CDR3 nucleotide sequence: TGTGCCAGCAGTATAGAGGGGGGGGGCCCCAACGAGCAGTACTTC. The whole variable domain, remainder taken from reference TRBV7-2 and TRBJ2-7, is GAGVSQSPSNKVTEKGKDVELRCDPISGHTALYWYRQSLGQGLEFLIYFQGNSAPDKSGLPSDRFSAERTGGSVSTLTIQRTQQEDSAVYLCASSIEGGGPNEQYFGPGTRLTVT.

The V gene is TRBV28, the J gene TRBJ1-3; D possibly corresponds to TRBD1 (5 bases). Germline CDR1 MDHEN, CDR2 SYDVKM. The V gene lost 4 bases and the J gene lost 4 bases, with 14 bases spanning the gap. This CDR3 contains 15 residues. Here the CDR3 reads CASSSGGQTGNTIYF. DNA for the CDR3: TGTGCCAGCAGTTCTGGTGGACAAACGGGAAACACCATATATTTT.

This clone turned up a few times. The chain joins TRBV5-1 to TRBJ2-7; D gene uncertain. CDR1 SGHRS and CDR2 YFSETQ come from the germline V gene. Trimming took 0 bases from V and 4 from J, leaving 8 bases between them. The length of the CDR3 is 13 residues. CDR3 sequence: CASSLAGFYEQYF. The CDR3 DNA is TGCGCCAGCAGCTTGGCAGGATTTTACGAGCAGTACTTC.

This rearrangement joins TRBV28 to TRBJ1-2; 7 nucleotides match TRBD1. This CDR3 comprises 14 residues. Germline V gene sequence: CDR1 MDHEN, CDR2 SYDVKM. The junction had 11 bases not matched to a gene; V was cut back by 6 bases and J by 7 bases. In DNA form, the CDR3 reads TGTGCCAGCAGCTTGCTCACAGGGGAATCTGGCTACACCTTC. Protein product: CASSLLTGESGYTF.

The rearrangement uses TRBV28 and TRBJ1-6; TRBD1 is a possible D gene (5 bases). CDR3 length: 16 amino acids. V lost 2 bases and J 6 bases, leaving 14 bases between the germline ends. Germline-derived CDR1 and CDR2 are MDHEN and SYDVKM. CDR3: CASSLGPGLGNSPLHF. CDR3 sequence (DNA): TGTGCCAGCAGTTTAGGCCCGGGACTGGGTAATTCACCCCTCCACTTT.

This sequence joins TRBV5-4 and TRBJ2-1; 14 nucleotides agree with TRBD2. With V trimmed by 0 bases and J by 2 bases, 4 bases remained unmatched. CDR1 SGHNT and CDR2 YYREEE come from the germline V gene (reference sequence). There are 18 residues in the CDR3. CDR3 region: CASSLGLAGGRAYNEQFF. The DNA of the CDR3 is TGTGCCAGCAGCTTGGGACTAGCGGGGGGGCGGGCCTACAATGAGCAGTTCTTC.

This clone was detected a few times. The chain carries TRBV7-2 and TRBJ1-5; possible D gene TRBD1, 6 bases. With 1 base removed from V and 8 bases from J, the gap between germline ends came to 12 bases. The germline gives CDR1 SGHTA, CDR2 FQGNSA. The CDR3 length is 14 residues. CDR3 amino acids: CASSLDRGAKPQHF. CDR3 DNA sequence: TGTGCCAGCAGCTTAGATCGGGGGGCGAAGCCCCAGCATTTT.

V usage is TRBV9 and J usage is TRBJ2-7, with 7 bases that match TRBD1. The CDR3 is 15 amino acids. The V gene's germline CDR1 is SGDLS and CDR2 YYNGEE. Trimming removed 4 bases from V and 3 bases from J; junction bases left unmatched: 10. The CDR3, as DNA: TGTGCCAGCAGCAGAGAGGGGCAGGGGGTCTACGAGCAGTACTTC. Translated, it gives CASSREGQGVYEQYF.